This T cell receptor beta chain was identified in a study of blood T cell repertoires in COVID-19 (dated by TCRdb to 2018 to 2021). Regarding the complete study: Collaborator samples came from the United States, Italy and Spain and covered acute and convalescent phases of COVID-19. The prospective study material was composed of cDNA or gDNA derived from T cells, B-cell-depleted T cells, or PBMCs. Deeply sampled blood TCRbeta repertoires from subjects exposed to, actively infected with, or recovered from COVID-19 were included in the dataset. The repertoires were released in a freely available public database meant as a resource for research on the immune response to SARS-CoV-2. Samples came from the ongoing ImmuneRACE study (first 160 participants) plus 1,254 subjects from 6 global collaborators. Nearly every sample came with metadata listing a de-identified subject ID, COVID-19 status, age in years and sex. HLA class I and class II types, where available, came from metadata supplied by the sample provider rather than from assay-based typing. Study-wide findings and limitations: How much clinical and demographic metadata was included differed by source and by participant, and the metadata was provided uncurated.

As for this clone: Its antigen is currently not known. The sample holds no much larger clone one base away, and base qualities are not on file.

Samples from volunteer blood donors who had recovered from COVID-19 were contributed by a second Seattle source. Whole blood was collected in K2EDTA tubes by collaborating institutions according to the institutions' own protocols. For TCRbeta analysis, collaborators shipped samples as frozen whole blood, isolated PBMCs, or DNA extracted from either of those sample types. CDR1 is given as LNHDA and CDR2 as SQIVND, both from the germline V gene (reference sequence). From the cysteine through the phenylalanine, the CDR3 covers 14 amino acids. Only CDR3 DNA is held: 42 bases, read in frame from base 1. V drops 5 bases and J drops 2 bases, leaving 10 bases in between. The immunoSEQ Assay, a bias-controlled multiplex PCR, was used to amplify TCRbeta CDR3 regions from genomic DNA. The authors' pipeline ran thus. The number of nucleated cells in each sample was estimated by amplification of reference gene primers within the assay. To quantify the absolute abundance of each unique TCRbeta CDR3 rearrangement, sequence reads were collapsed and filtered. Productive Simpson clonality was computed per sample as the square root of Simpson's diversity index over productive rearrangements. TCRdb holds this immuneACCESS table with in-frame rearrangements only. Some clones are missing; in checked studies, unresolved V genes explain under half, and the rest has no known cause. That table gives V, J and clone size, and the DNA gave D and trimming. The sample yields roughly 200,000 clones; 85% to 90% were counted once. 0.7% to 0.9% of the sample rests with the top ten.

The chain couples TRBV19 to TRBJ1-3; confidence is insufficient to name the D gene. Sequencing was carried out using peripheral blood. This TCR derives from a woman under 30 who had recovered from COVID-19. The DNA sequence is TGTGCCAGTAGTCGAGGAGGGACTGGAAACACCATATATTTT. This encodes CASSRGGTGNTIYF.